This TCR beta chain was recorded in a study of OX40 agonist ivuxolimab in advanced cancers. Study in general: Allowance was made for prior anti-PD-1, anti-PD-L1 or anti-CTLA-4 therapy, and about 44% had some. The study reported partial responses in three patients: one hepatocellular carcinoma, two cutaneous melanoma. Study-level findings and limits: Determination of antigen specificity was not performed for the expanded peripheral T cells.

Regarding this clone: Antigen unknown.

The CDR3 sequence is 15 residues long. Germline V gene lookup returns CDR1 SGHDT and CDR2 YYEEEE. V was pared by 0 bases and J by 5 bases, with 14 bases between. Autoimmune disease history or systemic immunosuppression excluded patients. Data came from immunoSEQ multiplex PCR; TCRdb stores just in-frame clones and leaves some out. The repertoire holds 60,000 or so clones, roughly 84% seen once, with roughly 4.4% in the top ten. The TCR was taken from an adult with an advanced solid tumor such as melanoma, head and neck, liver or kidney cancer. The sequenced sample was CD4+ or CD8+ T cells sorted from blood, obtained in a trial of the OX40 agonist ivuxolimab. The chain links TRBV5-6 to TRBJ2-5; possibly TRBD1 for D (5 bases). DNA for the CDR3: TGTGCCAGCAGCTTGGCCGGCAGGGTCGGGGAGACCCAGTACTTC. It is translated as CASSLAGRVGETQYF. The variable domain in full, completed from reference TRBV5-6 and TRBJ2-5, reads DAGVTQSPTHLIKTRGQQVTLRCSPKSGHDTVSWYQQALGQGPQFIFQYYEEEERQRGNFPDRFSGHQFPNYSSELNVNALLLGDSALYLCASSLAGRVGETQYFGPGTRLLVL.